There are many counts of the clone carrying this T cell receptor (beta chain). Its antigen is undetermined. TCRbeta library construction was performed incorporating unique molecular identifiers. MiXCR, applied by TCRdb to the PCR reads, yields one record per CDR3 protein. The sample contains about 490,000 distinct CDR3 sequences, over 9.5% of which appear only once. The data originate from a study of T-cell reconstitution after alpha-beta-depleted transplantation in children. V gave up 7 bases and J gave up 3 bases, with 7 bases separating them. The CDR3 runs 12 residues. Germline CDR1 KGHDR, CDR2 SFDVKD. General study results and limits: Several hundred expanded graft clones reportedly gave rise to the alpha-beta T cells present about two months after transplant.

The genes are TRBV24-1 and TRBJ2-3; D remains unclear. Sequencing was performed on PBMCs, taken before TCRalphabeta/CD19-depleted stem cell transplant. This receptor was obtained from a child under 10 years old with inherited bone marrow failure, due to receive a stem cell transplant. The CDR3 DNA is TGTGCCACCAGCCAAGGGACAGATACGCAGTATTTT. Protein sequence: CATSQGTDTQYF.